These 30 T cell receptor beta chains originate from one sample sequenced in a study of shared clonotypes between healthy human individuals. Clones were read by immunoSEQ multiplex PCR, and TCRdb kept only the in-frame ones, dropping some. The data show more than 2,000,000 clones, 90% to 95% seen once. Sequenced: naive CD4+ T cells sorted from blood. Documented subset: CD45RA+ positively selected. Receptors were obtained from a young man in good health.

This clone was counted a single time. The chain joins TRBV5-1 to TRBJ2-7; 8 bases are shared with TRBD2. V gave up 0 bases and J gave up 2 bases; unmatched junction bases: 7. The CDR3 is made up of 16 amino acids. Germline-derived CDR1 and CDR2 are SGHRS and YFSETQ. DNA of the CDR3: TGCGCCAGCAGCTTGGCTGGGACTAGAGCAACCTACGAGCAGTACTTC. Translation: CASSLAGTRATYEQYF.

In its sample, this clone was seen once. The chain recombines TRBV18 with TRBJ2-5; D possibly corresponds to TRBD2 (6 bases). Germline lookup yields CDR1 KGHSH and CDR2 LQKENI. Trimming removed 0 bases from V and 0 bases from J, with 11 bases in between. The CDR3 is 16 amino acids. The CDR3 sequence is CASSPPGGANQETQYF. The DNA of the CDR3 is TGTGCCAGCTCACCACCCGGCGGGGCCAACCAAGAGACCCAGTACTTC.

This clone was seen a few times. V and J are TRBV5-1 and TRBJ1-1, with D perhaps TRBD1 (6 bases). This CDR3 comprises 15 residues. The germline V gene encodes CDR1 SGHRS and CDR2 YFSETQ. V lost 0 bases and J lost 1, with 10 bases in between. CDR3 residues: CASSLGQVWNTEAFF. The CDR3 DNA follows: TGCGCCAGCAGCTTGGGACAGGTCTGGAACACTGAAGCTTTCTTT.

In DNA, the CDR3 is TGCGCCAGCAGCCCCGGGGCGGAGACCCAGTACTTC. Amino acid sequence: CASSPGAETQYF. The V and J genes are TRBV5-1 and TRBJ2-5; possibly TRBD1 or TRBD2 for D (5 bases each). The CDR3 length is 12 residues. Germline loops: CDR1 SGHRS, CDR2 YFSETQ. Trimming took 4 bases from V and 5 from J, leaving 9 bases between them.

The rearrangement uses TRBV5-4 and TRBJ1-2, with D perhaps TRBD1 (5 bases). Per germline, CDR1 SGHNT and CDR2 YYREEE (reference sequence). CDR3 size: 16 residues. The V and J ends lost 4 bases and 3 bases respectively, with 19 bases between them. CDR3 coding DNA: TGTGCCAGCAGCGACAGCCCCACCCCTCTTGACTATGGCTACACCTTC. Protein: CASSDSPTPLDYGYTF.

The rearrangement uses TRBV18 and TRBJ1-5; 8 bases map to TRBD1. Germline CDR1 reads KGHSH; CDR2 reads LQKENI. The J segment lost 6 bases and the V segment lost 3 bases, leaving 7 bases of the junction unmatched. The CDR3 covers 15 residues. The CDR3 coding sequence is TGTGCCAGCTCACCGTCAGGGGGCGAGGTTCAGCCCCAGCATTTT. Its translation: CASSPSGGEVQPQHF.

The V call is TRBV5-1, the J call TRBJ1-1; 9 bases align to TRBD1. Germline CDR1 reads SGHRS; CDR2 reads YFSETQ. CDR3 length: 13 amino acids. Trimming took 4 bases from V and 6 from J; bases not matched to a gene: 4. The CDR3 nucleotides read TGCGCCAGCAGCACACAGGGGGCTGCTGAAGCTTTCTTT. Amino acid sequence: CASSTQGAAEAFF.

This rearrangement joins TRBV19 to TRBJ1-5; 9 nucleotides match TRBD1. Germline trimming cut 0 bases from V and 7 bases from J; bases unmatched to any gene: 7. The CDR3 is 16 amino acids. Germline CDR1 is LNHDA and CDR2 is SQIVND (reference sequence). The DNA for the CDR3 is TGTGCCAGTAGTATAGATGGAACAGGGGGCTGGCAGCCCCAGCATTTT. Residues: CASSIDGTGGWQPQHF.

This chain uses TRBV19 with TRBJ2-1, with no clear D. The length of the CDR3 is 16 residues. In germline, CDR1 is LNHDA, CDR2 SQIVND (reference sequence). The germline V and J ends were trimmed by 5 bases and 0 bases, with 14 bases remaining between them. This CDR3 is CASSGSAGSSYNEQFF. The CDR3 bases are TGTGCCAGTAGTGGAAGCGCCGGAAGCTCCTACAATGAGCAGTTCTTC.

The rearrangement uses TRBV7-2 and TRBJ2-2; 9 positions match TRBD1. The CDR3 is made up of 15 amino acids. Germline V gene lookup returns CDR1 SGHTA and CDR2 FQGNSA. The V gene end was trimmed by 4 bases and the J gene end by 7 bases; junction bases not matched to a gene: 7. The CDR3 sequence: CASSSWDRAGGELFF. CDR3 sequence (DNA): TGTGCCAGCAGCTCCTGGGACAGGGCGGGCGGGGAGCTGTTTTTT.

This clone appeared once. The rearrangement joins TRBV7-2 to TRBJ2-7; 10 positions agree with TRBD1. CDR1 is SGHTA and CDR2 is FQGNSA in the germline V gene. The CDR3 sequence is 14 residues long. With 2 bases clipped from V and 3 bases from J, the junction kept 1 base outside the gene matches. The DNA for the CDR3 is TGTGCCAGCAGCTTATGGACAGGGGGCTACGAGCAGTACTTC. Amino acid sequence: CASSLWTGGYEQYF.

Regarding this clone: This sample includes further DNA sequences coding for the same CDR3. The V call is TRBV11-2, the J call TRBJ2-5; a possible D gene is TRBD2 (6 bases). V was shortened by 3 bases and J by 2 bases, with 10 bases between the two germline ends. Germline V CDR1 and CDR2: SGHAT, FQNNGV. The CDR3 is 14 amino acids. For the CDR3, the DNA is TGTGCCAGCAGCTTTGGTGGGGGGCAAGAGACCCAGTACTTC. It yields the protein CASSFGGGQETQYF. The whole variable domain, filled in from reference TRBV11-2 and TRBJ2-5, reads EAGVAQSPRYKIIEKRQSVAFWCNPISGHATLYWYQQILGQGPKLLIQFQNNGVVDDSQLPKDRFSAERLKGVDSTLKIQPAKLEDSAVYLCASSFGGGQETQYFGPGTRLLVL.

The CDR3 nucleotides are TGTGCCAGCAGCACCGGACTAGCGCAGAACACCGGGGAGCTGTTTTTT. Residues: CASSTGLAQNTGELFF. This chain joins TRBV7-9 and TRBJ2-2; 9 positions agree with TRBD2. The germline V gene encodes CDR1 SEHNR and CDR2 FQNEAQ (reference sequence). Trimming cost V 5 bases and J 1 base; bases outside gene matches: 5. This CDR3 comprises 16 residues.

The V gene is TRBV5-6, the J gene TRBJ1-6, with a tentative D call TRBD1 (5 bases). Germline V lookup: CDR1 SGHDT, CDR2 YYEEEE. The CDR3 is 16 residues long. V dropped 0 bases and J dropped 7 bases, with 14 bases sitting between them. CDR3 residues: CASSLVGGVRNSPLHF. CDR3 DNA: TGTGCCAGCAGCTTGGTAGGAGGGGTGCGGAATTCACCCCTCCACTTT.

This chain joins TRBV18 and TRBJ1-5, with 9 bases identical to TRBD1. The CDR3 has 17 residues. The germline V gene encodes CDR1 KGHSH and CDR2 LQKENI. J lost 2 bases, V lost 4 bases, and 9 bases had no gene match. The CDR3 DNA reads as TGTGCCAGCTCACGGAGAAGGACAGGGGAACGCAATCAGCCCCAGCATTTT. Translated, it gives CASSRRRTGERNQPQHF. The complete variable domain, with remaining parts taken from reference TRBV18 and TRBJ1-5, reads NAGVMQNPRHLVRRRGQEARLRCSPMKGHSHVYWYRQLPEEGLKFMVYLQKENIIDESGMPKERFSAEFPKEGPSILRIQQVVRGDSAAYFCASSRRRTGERNQPQHFGDGTRLSIL.

The chain uses TRBV6-6 and TRBJ1-2; possible D gene TRBD1, 5 bases. There are 16 residues in the CDR3. V was cut by 1 base and J by 0 bases, with 12 bases left in between. The germline gives CDR1 MNHNY, CDR2 SVGAGI (reference sequence). The CDR3 loop reads CASSYLGAPANYGYTF. The CDR3 DNA sequence: TGTGCCAGCAGTTACTTAGGGGCGCCAGCTAACTATGGCTACACCTTC.

The CDR3 DNA reads as TGTGCCAGCAGGGACAGGCCCGGCACAGATACGCAGTATTTT. This translates into CASRDRPGTDTQYF. This chain connects TRBV27 to TRBJ2-3; 7 bases are shared with TRBD1. Germline CDR1 and CDR2: MNHEY and SMNVEV (reference sequence). V was clipped by 6 bases and J by 1 base; unmatched bases: 4. This CDR3 is built from 14 residues.

The V and J genes are TRBV10-3 and TRBJ2-2, with D uncertain. Germline V lookup: CDR1 ENHRY, CDR2 SYGVKD. The CDR3 totals 14 residues. The germline V and J ends were trimmed by 2 bases and 3 bases, with 7 bases remaining between them. The CDR3 DNA reads TGTGCCATCAGTGAGAAGGGATACACCGGGGAGCTGTTTTTT. Amino acids: CAISEKGYTGELFF.

This clone was detected a few times. The chain links TRBV30 to TRBJ1-5; no definite D call. This CDR3 has 13 amino acids. The V and J ends lost 4 bases and 5 bases respectively, with 12 bases between them. CDR1 and CDR2 (germline): GTSNPN, SVGIG (reference sequence). DNA of the CDR3: TGTGCCTGGACTGGAGGGAGGGATCAGCCCCAGCATTTT. This translates into CAWTGGRDQPQHF.

This sequence joins TRBV27 and TRBJ2-7, with D perhaps TRBD1 (6 bases). The germline CDR1 and CDR2 sequences are MNHEY and SMNVEV (reference sequence). The CDR3 is 15 residues long. V lost 0 bases and J 1 base, leaving 10 bases between the germline ends. For the CDR3, the DNA is TGTGCCAGCAGTTTATCGTCAGACAGGTCCTACGAGCAGTACTTC. It encodes CASSLSSDRSYEQYF.

This chain connects TRBV14 to TRBJ1-2, with D possibly TRBD1 on 5 matching bases. V lost 5 bases and J 6 bases, leaving 13 bases between the germline ends. The germline CDR1 and CDR2 sequences are SGHDN and FVKESK. The CDR3 extends over 13 amino acids. The DNA of the CDR3 is TGTGCCAGCAGCGAGGCGGGGGAGCATGGCTACACCTTC. As protein: CASSEAGEHGYTF.

The rearrangement uses TRBV19 and TRBJ2-7; D might be TRBD1 (5 bases). The germline V and J ends were trimmed by 3 bases and 0 bases, with 12 bases remaining between them. The germline V gene has CDR1 LNHDA and CDR2 SQIVND (reference sequence). This CDR3 comprises 15 residues. DNA of the CDR3: TGTGCCAGTAGTATTGGACAATTTATCTCCTACGAGCAGTACTTC. As protein: CASSIGQFISYEQYF. Combining the CDR3 with reference TRBV19 and TRBJ2-7 gives the whole variable domain DGGITQSPKYLFRKEGQNVTLSCEQNLNHDAMYWYRQDPGQGLRLIYYSQIVNDFQKGDIAEGYSVSREKKESFPLTVTSAQKNPTAFYLCASSIGQFISYEQYFGPGTRLTVT.

The chain has TRBV30 and TRBJ1-1, with D possibly matching TRBD1 (6 bases). Per germline, CDR1 GTSNPN and CDR2 SVGIG (reference sequence). V was shortened by 4 bases and J by 4 bases, with 13 bases between the two germline ends. The CDR3 loop spans 13 amino acids. The CDR3 loop reads CAWIWGAGTEAFF. CDR3 sequence (DNA): TGTGCCTGGATTTGGGGGGCGGGCACTGAAGCTTTCTTT.

The chain carries TRBV7-9 and TRBJ2-7; D is unclear. V gave up 6 bases and J gave up 6 bases, with 18 bases separating them. Per germline, CDR1 SEHNR and CDR2 FQNEAQ (reference sequence). CDR3 size: 14 residues. CDR3 DNA sequence: TGTGCCAGCAGATCCGGGTTCAGAGGCTCCGAGCAGTACTTC. Translating gives CASRSGFRGSEQYF. Variable domain in full (rest from reference TRBV7-9 and TRBJ2-7): DTGVSQNPRHKITKRGQNVTFRCDPISEHNRLYWYRQTLGQGPEFLTYFQNEAQLEKSRLLSDRFSAERPKGSFSTLEIQRTEQGDSAMYLCASRSGFRGSEQYFGPGTRLTVT.

The chain uses TRBV5-1 and TRBJ2-7; 11 nucleotides align to TRBD1. The CDR3 loop spans 15 amino acids. The germline V gene has CDR1 SGHRS and CDR2 YFSETQ. Unmatched junction bases numbered 6, after V lost 0 bases and J lost 7 bases. The CDR3 reads CASSLGAGQGGEQYF. As DNA, the CDR3 is TGCGCCAGCAGCTTGGGCGCGGGACAGGGGGGAGAGCAGTACTTC.

This chain uses TRBV7-9 with TRBJ2-6, with TRBD2 identical over 13 bases. CDR1 and CDR2 from the germline V gene are SEHNR and FQNEAQ (reference sequence). Unmatched junction bases numbered 3, after V lost 1 base and J lost 0 bases. CDR3 length: 19 residues. The DNA for the CDR3 is TGTGCCAGCAGCTTAGGCGGGACTAGCGGGGTCTCTGGGGCCAACGTCCTGACTTTC. It codes for CASSLGGTSGVSGANVLTF.

This clone is a singleton in its sample. V is TRBV18 and J is TRBJ1-1; D is unresolved. The CDR3 has 16 amino acids. Germline V gene lookup returns CDR1 KGHSH and CDR2 LQKENI. The V gene lost 2 bases and the J gene lost 4 bases, with 17 bases spanning the gap. Here the CDR3 DNA reads TGTGCCAGCTCACCAAGTATCCCAGGTGATACCACTGAAGCTTTCTTT. Encoded protein: CASSPSIPGDTTEAFF.

A single count supports this clone. The chain uses TRBV9 and TRBJ1-5; D call uncertain. Trimming shortened V by 2 bases and J by 5 bases, and 11 bases separated the two germline ends. The CDR3 covers 14 residues. The germline CDR1 and CDR2 sequences are SGDLS and YYNGEE. The CDR3 reads CASSVGPWDQPQHF. The CDR3 nucleotides read TGTGCCAGCAGCGTCGGGCCCTGGGATCAGCCCCAGCATTTT.

This chain uses TRBV7-8 with TRBJ1-1; 8 bases agree with TRBD1. The CDR3 runs 15 residues. Germline values: CDR1 SGHVS, CDR2 FQNEAQ. V shed 5 bases, J shed 5 bases, and the junction held 10 bases outside the gene matches. The CDR3 spells CASSRRTGYNTEAFF. In DNA form, the CDR3 reads TGTGCCAGCAGCCGCCGGACAGGGTATAATACTGAAGCTTTCTTT. The variable domain in full, completed from reference TRBV7-8 and TRBJ1-1, reads GAGVSQSPRYKVAKRGQDVALRCDPISGHVSLFWYQQALGQGPEFLTYFQNEAQLDKSGLPSDRFFAERPEGSVSTLKIQRTQQEDSAVYLCASSRRTGYNTEAFFGQGTRLTVV.

The chain uses TRBV28 and TRBJ2-7, with TRBD2 as a possible D gene (5 bases). The CDR3 has 12 residues. The germline gives CDR1 MDHEN, CDR2 SYDVKM. The ends were cut back, 7 bases at V and 4 bases at J, with 11 bases in the middle. DNA of the CDR3: TGTGCCAGCAATGAGGGATCGTACGAGCAGTACTTC. It specifies CASNEGSYEQYF.